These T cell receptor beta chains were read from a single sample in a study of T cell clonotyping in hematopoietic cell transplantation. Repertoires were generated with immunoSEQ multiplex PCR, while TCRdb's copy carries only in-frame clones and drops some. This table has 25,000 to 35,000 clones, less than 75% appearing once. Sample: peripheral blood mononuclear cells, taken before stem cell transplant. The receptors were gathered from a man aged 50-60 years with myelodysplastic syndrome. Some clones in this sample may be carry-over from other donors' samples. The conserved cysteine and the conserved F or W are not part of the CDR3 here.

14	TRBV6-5	ASSYSISGAGDEQF
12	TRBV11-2	ASSLGTGSQPQH
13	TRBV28	ASSSTGTANEKLF
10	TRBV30	AFTGGGYEQY
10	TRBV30	AWSIQSGGYT
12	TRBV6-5	ASSLRPSFNEQY
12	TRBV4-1	ASRDPGDPYEQY
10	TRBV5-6	ASSSVTGELF
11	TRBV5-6	ASSSGALYGYT
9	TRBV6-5	ASFGNNEQF
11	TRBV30	ARGRENYNEQF
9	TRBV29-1	SATGGRYQY
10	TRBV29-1	SVPGGTGELF
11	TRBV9	ASSAGVTGELF
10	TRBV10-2	ASSGDTRGYT
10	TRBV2	ASKGRAGEQY
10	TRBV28	ASSVTGAREF
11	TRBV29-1	SVVPQGANEQY
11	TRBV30	AWRGQGHTEAF
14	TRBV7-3	ASSLGGDRGTDTQY
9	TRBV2	ASGEGYEQY